Listed here are 14 T cell receptor beta chains from one sample, sequenced in a study of blood T cell repertoires in COVID-19. Assay: immunoSEQ multiplex PCR; the TCRdb copy retains only in-frame clones and omits some. The sample lists fewer than 500,000 clones, approximately 90% seen once, with more than 4% in the top ten. The sequenced material came from peripheral blood. These receptors originate from a woman in her thirties with acute or convalescent COVID-19.

Here the CDR3 DNA reads TGTGCCAGCTCCTTCGGGGAGCAAGAGACCCAGTACTTC. It specifies CASSFGEQETQYF. The genes are TRBV18 and TRBJ2-5, with a tentative D call TRBD2 (5 bases). The CDR3 has 13 residues. V was pared by 6 bases and J by 2 bases, with 10 bases between. Germline CDR1 reads KGHSH; CDR2 reads LQKENI.

The genes are TRBV6-5 and TRBJ2-3; D may be TRBD1 (6 bases). V dropped 0 bases and J dropped 4 bases, with 14 bases sitting between them. The length of the CDR3 is 16 residues. CDR1 is MNHEY, CDR2 SVGAGI, per germline. CDR3 region: CASSYSRGTLADTQYF. CDR3 nucleotides: TGTGCCAGCAGTTACTCGAGGGGGACCTTGGCAGATACGCAGTATTTT.

This clone showed up just once. This sequence joins TRBV19 and TRBJ2-2; TRBD2 agrees at 10 bases. V trimming: 5 bases; J trimming: 0 bases; junction bases outside the gene matches: 9. Germline V gene data show CDR1 as LNHDA and CDR2 as SQIVND (reference sequence). The CDR3 sequence is 18 residues long. CDR3 coding DNA: TGTGCCAGTAGTCCCCGGGCTAGCGGGGGTGCGAACACCGGGGAGCTGTTTTTT. It codes for CASSPRASGGANTGELFF.

The chain employs TRBV3-1 (or the pseudogene TRBV3-2) and TRBJ2-1; possibly TRBD2 for D (5 bases). The V gene lost 1 base and the J gene lost 7 bases, with 14 bases spanning the gap. Germline CDR1 reads LGHDT; CDR2 reads YNNKEL (reference sequence). The CDR3 totals 15 residues. CDR3 DNA: TGTGCCAGCAGCCAAGTCGCCCGGGGAGTTAATGAGCAGTTCTTC. Its translation is CASSQVARGVNEQFF.

V usage is TRBV2 and J usage is TRBJ2-4; D unclear. The CDR3 runs to 16 residues. Germline CDR1 reads SNHLY; CDR2 reads FYNNEI. Trimming took off 3 bases at V and 4 bases at J, with 16 bases between the two ends. The CDR3 DNA follows: TGTGCCAGCAGTGATCATAGATACAGCAGAAAAAACATTCAGTACTTC. It specifies CASSDHRYSRKNIQYF.

The genes are TRBV5-1 and TRBJ1-2; D gene unclear. Germline V lookup: CDR1 SGHRS, CDR2 YFSETQ. V was trimmed by 2 bases and J by 8 bases, leaving 13 bases between them. The CDR3 covers 13 residues. CDR3 loop: CASSFSFAAGYTF. CDR3 sequence (DNA): TGCGCCAGCAGCTTTAGTTTCGCAGCGGGCTACACCTTC.

The count of this clone is one. The V call is TRBV2, the J call TRBJ1-4; TRBD1 might be the D (6 bases). This CDR3 is 13 amino acids long. Germline V gives CDR1 SNHLY, CDR2 FYNNEI. With 8 bases removed from V and 8 bases from J, the gap between germline ends came to 15 bases. The CDR3 bases are TGTGCCAGCTGCTCAGGGGACTACGAAAAACTGTTTTTT. This gives the protein CASCSGDYEKLFF.

This clone occurred many times. The chain is built from TRBV5-8 and TRBJ1-5; D is possibly TRBD1 (6 bases). V was trimmed by 0 bases and J by 9 bases, leaving 19 bases between them. Germline CDR1 and CDR2: SGHTS and YDEGEE. The CDR3 spans 16 residues. The CDR3 sequence is CASSLAGSGTRAPQHF. The CDR3 DNA follows: TGTGCCAGCAGCTTGGCCGGTTCGGGGACACGGGCGCCCCAGCATTTT.

This chain uses TRBV27 with TRBJ2-4, with D possibly TRBD2 on 5 matching bases. Germline V lookup: CDR1 MNHEY, CDR2 SMNVEV (reference sequence). The V end lost 6 bases, the J end lost 8 bases, and 14 bases lay between the germline ends. CDR3 length equals 13 residues. CDR3 loop: CASSRTDKDIQYF. The DNA for the CDR3 is TGTGCCAGCAGCCGGACTGATAAGGACATTCAGTACTTC.

This chain joins TRBV3-1 (or the pseudogene TRBV3-2) and TRBJ1-2, with 7 bases matching TRBD1. With V trimmed by 6 bases and J by 5 bases, 9 bases remained unmatched. This CDR3 is 14 amino acids long. The germline V gene encodes CDR1 LGHDT and CDR2 YNNKEL (reference sequence). CDR3 coding DNA: TGTGCCAGCAGAGACACCGGGACAGCTTATGGCTACACCTTC. It specifies CASRDTGTAYGYTF.

The chain joins TRBV20-1 to TRBJ2-1; D might be TRBD1 (6 bases). V was trimmed by 5 bases and J by 8 bases, leaving 16 bases between them. Germline CDR1 and CDR2: DFQATT and SNEGSKA (reference sequence). This CDR3 has 13 residues. The DNA for the CDR3 is TGCAGTGCTCGTGGGGGCAGGGGTGATGAGCAGTTCTTC. Translation gives CSARGGRGDEQFF.

The chain joins TRBV10-3 to TRBJ2-3, with TRBD1 identical over 8 bases. The germline CDR1 and CDR2 sequences are ENHRY and SYGVKD. V was clipped by 1 base and J by 7 bases; unmatched bases: 7. The CDR3 extends over 15 amino acids. The CDR3 is CAISEWGQALYTQYF. CDR3 sequence (DNA): TGTGCCATCAGTGAGTGGGGACAGGCTTTGTATACGCAGTATTTT.

V gene TRBV7-9 combines with J gene TRBJ2-7, with 11 bases lining up with TRBD1. After removal of 5 bases from V and 7 bases from J, the junction contained 7 bases not matched to a gene. The V gene's germline CDR1 is SEHNR and CDR2 FQNEAQ (reference sequence). This CDR3 is 14 amino acids long. Here the CDR3 DNA reads TGTGCCAGCAGCCGGGACAGGGGGGTTTCAGAGCAGTACTTC. Its translation: CASSRDRGVSEQYF.

The gene calls are TRBV23-1 and TRBJ2-2; 7 nucleotides align to TRBD1. TRBV23-1 carries the ORF label, with uncertain function. V lost 1 base and J lost 5; bases outside the gene matches: 7. The length of the CDR3 is 16 residues. The CDR3 DNA is TGCGCCAGCAGTCAATTGCCGGGACAGCGTACCGGGGAGCTGTTTTTT. This gives the protein CASSQLPGQRTGELFF.